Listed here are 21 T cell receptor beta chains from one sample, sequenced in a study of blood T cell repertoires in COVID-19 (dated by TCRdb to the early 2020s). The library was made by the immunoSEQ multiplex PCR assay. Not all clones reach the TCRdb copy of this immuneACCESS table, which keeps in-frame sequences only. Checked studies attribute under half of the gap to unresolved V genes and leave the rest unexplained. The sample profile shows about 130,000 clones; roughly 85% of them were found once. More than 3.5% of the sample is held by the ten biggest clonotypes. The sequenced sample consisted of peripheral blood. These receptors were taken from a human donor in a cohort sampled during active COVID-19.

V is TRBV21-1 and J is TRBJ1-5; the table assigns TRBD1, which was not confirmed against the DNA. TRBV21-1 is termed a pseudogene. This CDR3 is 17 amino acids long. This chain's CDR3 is CASSARDRGLASQPQHF. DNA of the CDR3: TGTGCCAGCAGCGCCCGGGACAGGGGACTGGCATCTCAGCCCCAGCATTTT.

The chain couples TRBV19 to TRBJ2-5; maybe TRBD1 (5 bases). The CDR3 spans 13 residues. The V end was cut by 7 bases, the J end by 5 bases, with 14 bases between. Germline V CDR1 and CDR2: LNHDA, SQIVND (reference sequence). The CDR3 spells CASNSGFGETQYF. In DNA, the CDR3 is TGTGCCAGTAATTCAGGGTTTGGGGAGACCCAGTACTTC. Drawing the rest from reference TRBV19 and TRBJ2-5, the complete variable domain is DGGITQSPKYLFRKEGQNVTLSCEQNLNHDAMYWYRQDPGQGLRLIYYSQIVNDFQKGDIAEGYSVSREKKESFPLTVTSAQKNPTAFYLCASNSGFGETQYFGPGTRLLVL.

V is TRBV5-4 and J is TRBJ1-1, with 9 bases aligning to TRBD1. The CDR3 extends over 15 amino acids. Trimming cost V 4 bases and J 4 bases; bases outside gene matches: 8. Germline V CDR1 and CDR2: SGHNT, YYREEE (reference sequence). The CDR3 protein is CASSRQTGGGTEAFF. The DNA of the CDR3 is TGTGCCAGCAGCCGACAGACAGGGGGGGGCACTGAAGCTTTCTTT.

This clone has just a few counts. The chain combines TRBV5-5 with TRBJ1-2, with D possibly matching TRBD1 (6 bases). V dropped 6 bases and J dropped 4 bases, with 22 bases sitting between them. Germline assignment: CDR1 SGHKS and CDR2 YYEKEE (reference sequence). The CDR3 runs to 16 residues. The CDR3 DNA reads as TGTGCCAGCACCTGGGACAATTGGGGTTTAACCTATGGCTACACCTTC. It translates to CASTWDNWGLTYGYTF.

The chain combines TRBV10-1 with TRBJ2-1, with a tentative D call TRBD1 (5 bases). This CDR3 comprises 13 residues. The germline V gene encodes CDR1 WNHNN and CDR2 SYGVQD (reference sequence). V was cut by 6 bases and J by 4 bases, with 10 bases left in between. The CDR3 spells CASSQTAYNEQFF. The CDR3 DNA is TGCGCCAGCAGCCAGACAGCATACAATGAGCAGTTCTTC.

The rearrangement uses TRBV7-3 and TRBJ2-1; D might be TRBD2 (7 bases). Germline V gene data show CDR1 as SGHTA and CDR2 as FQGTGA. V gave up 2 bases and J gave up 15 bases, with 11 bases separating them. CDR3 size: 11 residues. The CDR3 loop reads CASSLRGALFF. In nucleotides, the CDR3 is TGTGCCAGCAGCTTACGGGGGGCCCTGTTCTTC.

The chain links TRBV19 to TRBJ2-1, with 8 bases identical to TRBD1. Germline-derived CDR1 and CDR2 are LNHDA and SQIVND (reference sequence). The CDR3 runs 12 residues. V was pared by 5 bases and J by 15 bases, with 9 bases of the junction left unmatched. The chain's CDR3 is CASSSTGGSLFF. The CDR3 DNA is TGTGCCAGTAGTTCCACAGGGGGAAGTTTGTTCTTC.

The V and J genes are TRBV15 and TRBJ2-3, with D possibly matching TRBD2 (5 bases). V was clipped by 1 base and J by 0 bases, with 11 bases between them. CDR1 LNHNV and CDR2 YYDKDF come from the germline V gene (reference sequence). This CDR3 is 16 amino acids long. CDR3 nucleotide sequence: TGTGCCACCAGCAGAGCCGGACTTTCTAGCACAGATACGCAGTATTTT. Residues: CATSRAGLSSTDTQYF.

The CDR3 sequence is CASSLRGWGETQYF. The CDR3 DNA sequence: TGTGCCAGCAGCTTAAGGGGGTGGGGAGAGACCCAGTACTTC. V is TRBV7-2 and J is TRBJ2-5; the D gene is possibly TRBD1 (6 bases). The V and J ends lost 2 bases and 4 bases respectively, with 11 bases between them. This CDR3 has 14 residues. Germline CDR1 reads SGHTA; CDR2 reads FQGNSA.

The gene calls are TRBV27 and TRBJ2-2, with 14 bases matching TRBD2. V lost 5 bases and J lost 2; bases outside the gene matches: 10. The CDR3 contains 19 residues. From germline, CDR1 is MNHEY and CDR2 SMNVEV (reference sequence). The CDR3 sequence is CASSPGLAGVVPNTGELFF. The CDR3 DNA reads TGTGCCAGCAGTCCGGGACTAGCGGGAGTAGTGCCCAACACCGGGGAGCTGTTTTTT.

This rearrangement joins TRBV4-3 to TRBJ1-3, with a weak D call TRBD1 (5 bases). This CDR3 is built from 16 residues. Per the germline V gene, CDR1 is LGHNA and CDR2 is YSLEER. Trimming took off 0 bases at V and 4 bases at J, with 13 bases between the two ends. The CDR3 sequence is CASSQDFRARGNTIYF. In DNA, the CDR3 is TGCGCCAGCAGCCAAGATTTCAGGGCTCGGGGAAACACCATATATTTT.

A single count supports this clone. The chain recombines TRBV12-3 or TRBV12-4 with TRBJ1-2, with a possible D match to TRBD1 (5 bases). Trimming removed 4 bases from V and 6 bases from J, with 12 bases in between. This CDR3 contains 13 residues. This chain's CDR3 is CASSYRTQDGYTF. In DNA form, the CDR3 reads TGTGCCAGCAGTTACAGGACACAGGATGGCTACACCTTC.

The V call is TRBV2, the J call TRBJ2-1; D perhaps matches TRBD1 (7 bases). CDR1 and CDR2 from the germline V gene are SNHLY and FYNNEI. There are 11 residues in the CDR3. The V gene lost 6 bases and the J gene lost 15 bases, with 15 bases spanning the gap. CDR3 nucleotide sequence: TGTGCCAGCAGCGACAGGGCCGGGGGGTTCTTC. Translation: CASSDRAGGFF.

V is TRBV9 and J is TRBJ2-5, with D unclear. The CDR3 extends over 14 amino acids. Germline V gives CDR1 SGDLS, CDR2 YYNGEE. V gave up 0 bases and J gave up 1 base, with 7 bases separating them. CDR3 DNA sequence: TGTGCCAGCAGCGTAGACGTCAGCCAAGAGACCCAGTACTTC. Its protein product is CASSVDVSQETQYF.

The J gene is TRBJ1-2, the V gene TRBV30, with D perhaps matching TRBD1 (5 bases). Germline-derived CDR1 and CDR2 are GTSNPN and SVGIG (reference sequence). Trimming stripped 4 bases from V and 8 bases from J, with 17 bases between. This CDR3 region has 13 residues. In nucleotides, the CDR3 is TGTGCCTGGAACCCGGGACGGGCGGGGGGCTACACCTTC. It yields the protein CAWNPGRAGGYTF. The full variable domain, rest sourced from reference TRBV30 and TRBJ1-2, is SQTIHQWPATLVQPVGSPLSLECTVEGTSNPNLYWYRQAAGRGLQLLFYSVGIGQISSEVPQNLSASRPQDRQFILSSKKLLLSDSGFYLCAWNPGRAGGYTFGSGTRLTVV.

The CDR3 nucleotides read TGTGCCAGCAGCAGGGACTGGGGCCACGTGAACACCGGGGAGCTGTTTTTT. Its translation: CASSRDWGHVNTGELFF. The chain uses TRBV5-8 and TRBJ2-2; weak D call: TRBD2 (6 bases). Trimming stripped 4 bases from V and 1 base from J, with 17 bases between. The germline CDR1 and CDR2 sequences are SGHTS and YDEGEE. The CDR3 is made up of 17 amino acids.

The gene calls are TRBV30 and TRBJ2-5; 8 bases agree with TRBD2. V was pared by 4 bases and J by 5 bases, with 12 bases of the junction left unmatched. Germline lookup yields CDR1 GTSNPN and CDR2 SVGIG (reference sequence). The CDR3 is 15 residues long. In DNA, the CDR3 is TGTGCCTGGAAGATCCGGGGGGGCCTTCGGGAGACCCAGTACTTC. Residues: CAWKIRGGLRETQYF.

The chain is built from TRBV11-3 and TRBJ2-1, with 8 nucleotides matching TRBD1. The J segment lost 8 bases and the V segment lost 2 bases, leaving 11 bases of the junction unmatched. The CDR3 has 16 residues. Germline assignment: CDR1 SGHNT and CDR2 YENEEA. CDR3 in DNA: TGTGCCAGCAGCTTAAATGTCTGGACAGGGAACGATGAGCAGTTCTTC. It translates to CASSLNVWTGNDEQFF.

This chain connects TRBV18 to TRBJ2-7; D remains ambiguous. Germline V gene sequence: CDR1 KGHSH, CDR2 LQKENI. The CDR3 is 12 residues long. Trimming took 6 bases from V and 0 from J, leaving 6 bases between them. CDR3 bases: TGTGCCAGCTCGGGCCTCTCCTACGAGCAGTACTTC. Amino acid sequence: CASSGLSYEQYF.

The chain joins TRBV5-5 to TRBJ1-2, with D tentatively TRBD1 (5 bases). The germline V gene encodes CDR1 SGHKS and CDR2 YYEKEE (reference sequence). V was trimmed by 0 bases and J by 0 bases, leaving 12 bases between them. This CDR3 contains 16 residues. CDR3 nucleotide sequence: TGTGCCAGCAGCTTGGGTGGCGGGGACGCTAACTATGGCTACACCTTC. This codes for CASSLGGGDANYGYTF. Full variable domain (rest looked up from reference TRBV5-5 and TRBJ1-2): DAGVTQSPTHLIKTRGQQVTLRCSPISGHKSVSWYQQVLGQGPQFIFQYYEKEERGRGNFPDRFSARQFPNYSSELNVNALLLGDSALYLCASSLGGGDANYGYTFGSGTRLTVV.

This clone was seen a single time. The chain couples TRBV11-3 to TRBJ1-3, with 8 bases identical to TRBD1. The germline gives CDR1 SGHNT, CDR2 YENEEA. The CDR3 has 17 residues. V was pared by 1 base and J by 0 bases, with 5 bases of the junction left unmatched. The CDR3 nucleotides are TGTGCCAGCAGCTTAGGGACAGGGAAAGACTCTGGAAACACCATATATTTT. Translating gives CASSLGTGKDSGNTIYF.